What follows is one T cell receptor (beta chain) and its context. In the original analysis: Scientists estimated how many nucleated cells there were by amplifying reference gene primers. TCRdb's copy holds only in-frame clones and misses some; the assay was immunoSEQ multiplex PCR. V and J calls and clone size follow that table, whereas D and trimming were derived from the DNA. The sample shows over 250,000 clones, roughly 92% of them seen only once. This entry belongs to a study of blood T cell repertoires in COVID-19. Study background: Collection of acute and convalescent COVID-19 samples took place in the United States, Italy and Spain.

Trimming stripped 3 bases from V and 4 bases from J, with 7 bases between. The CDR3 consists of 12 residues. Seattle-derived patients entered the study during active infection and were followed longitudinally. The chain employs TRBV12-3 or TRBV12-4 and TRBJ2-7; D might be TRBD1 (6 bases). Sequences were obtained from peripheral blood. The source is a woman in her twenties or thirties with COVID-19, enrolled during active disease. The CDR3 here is CASSLTGYEQYF. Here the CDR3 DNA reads TGTGCCAGCAGTTTGACAGGTTACGAGCAGTACTTC.